Following are 5 T cell receptor beta chains from one sample sequenced in a study of cytomegalovirus exposure and HLA in healthy donors. Primers for the PCR totalled 60 Vbeta and 13 Jbeta. Method: immunoSEQ multiplex PCR; TCRdb's copy keeps in-frame clones and lacks some. In the table there are about 99,000 clones, 60% to 85% of which are singletons. Sequencing used PBMCs. Source of these receptors: a woman younger than 35 in good health and CMV-seropositive.

The chain joins TRBV5-4 to TRBJ1-1; perhaps TRBD1 as D (6 bases). This CDR3 contains 15 residues. Trimming pared 0 bases from V and 7 bases from J, leaving 16 bases between. Germline CDR1 reads SGHNT; CDR2 reads YYREEE (reference sequence). As DNA, the CDR3 is TGTGCCAGCAGCTTGGCGGCGATGGGGGCCCTTGAAGCTTTCTTT. Translating it yields CASSLAAMGALEAFF.

This rearrangement joins TRBV30 to TRBJ2-4; the D gene is possibly TRBD2 (5 bases). CDR1 and CDR2 (germline): GTSNPN, SVGIG (reference sequence). This CDR3 comprises 11 residues. CDR3 sequence (DNA): TGTGCAGCACTAGGTCGCGGCATTCAGTACTTC. Its translation: CAALGRGIQYF.

This clone has only a few counts. CDR3 residues: CAWSRGNQETQYF. CDR3 coding DNA: TGTGCCTGGAGCCGGGGGAACCAAGAGACCCAGTACTTC. V and J are TRBV30 and TRBJ2-5, with TRBD2 as a possible D gene (6 bases). This CDR3 contains 13 residues. CDR1 GTSNPN and CDR2 SVGIG come from the germline V gene (reference sequence). V was shortened by 3 bases and J by 0 bases, with 8 bases between the two germline ends.

The chain is built from TRBV9 and TRBJ2-7, with TRBD2 identical over 9 bases. Germline V gene data show CDR1 as SGDLS and CDR2 as YYNGEE. This CDR3 region has 15 residues. V gave up 1 base and J gave up 6 bases; unmatched junction bases: 8. The DNA of the CDR3 is TGTGCCAGCAGCGTAACCGGGACTAGCTTCCTCGAGCAGTACTTC. Its protein is CASSVTGTSFLEQYF.

CDR3 DNA: TGTGCCGTAGAGCGGGGACCTGGAAACACCATATATTTT. Translated, it gives CAVERGPGNTIYF. V is TRBV30 and J is TRBJ1-3, with D possibly matching TRBD1 (5 bases). Per the germline V gene, CDR1 is GTSNPN and CDR2 is SVGIG (reference sequence). The V end was cut by 8 bases, the J end by 2 bases, with 13 bases between. The CDR3 length is 13 residues.